This T cell receptor beta chain was observed in a study of PD-1 blockade in classical Hodgkin lymphoma. General observations from the study: Some patients started nivolumab under 1 year after ASCT, and they were excluded. Baseline diversity in complete responders resembled that of newly diagnosed patients.

The time point here: cycle 4 day 1 (C4D1), after 5 to 7 weeks of nivolumab. All patients experienced relapse after autologous stem cell transplantation, and brentuximab vedotin exposure was variable. Generated by immunoSEQ multiplex PCR, the TCRdb table keeps only in-frame clones and is missing some. This sample carries 40,000 to 65,000 clones, about 89% of them seen once, and the ten largest clones take approximately 6.8%. Germline assignment: CDR1 LNHDA and CDR2 SQIVND (reference sequence). The CDR3 spans 13 residues. With 0 bases removed from V and 4 bases from J, the gap between germline ends came to 6 bases. The sample holds a few counts of this clone. What it recognizes is unknown.

This chain joins TRBV19 and TRBJ2-5; D is possibly TRBD1 (6 bases). The clonotype was recovered from a human donor with classical Hodgkin lymphoma. Sequences were derived from peripheral blood mononuclear cells (PBMCs), sampled before the fourth cycle of nivolumab. DNA for the CDR3: TGTGCCAGTAGTATAGACAGGGGAGAGACCCAGTACTTC. It specifies CASSIDRGETQYF. Complete variable domain (other parts from reference TRBV19 and TRBJ2-5): DGGITQSPKYLFRKEGQNVTLSCEQNLNHDAMYWYRQDPGQGLRLIYYSQIVNDFQKGDIAEGYSVSREKKESFPLTVTSAQKNPTAFYLCASSIDRGETQYFGPGTRLLVL.